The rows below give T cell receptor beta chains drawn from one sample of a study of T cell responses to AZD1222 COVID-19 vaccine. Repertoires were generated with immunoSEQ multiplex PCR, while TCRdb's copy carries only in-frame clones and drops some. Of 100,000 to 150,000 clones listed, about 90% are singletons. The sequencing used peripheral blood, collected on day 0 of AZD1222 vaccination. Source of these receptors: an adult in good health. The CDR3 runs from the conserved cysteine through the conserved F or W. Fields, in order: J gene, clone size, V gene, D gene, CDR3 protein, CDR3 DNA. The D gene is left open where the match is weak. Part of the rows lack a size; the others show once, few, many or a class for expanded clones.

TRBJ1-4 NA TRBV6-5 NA CASRDTPTNEKLFF TGTGCCAGCAGGGACACCCCAACTAATGAAAAACTGTTTTTT
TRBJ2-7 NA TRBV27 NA CASSLHHGVNEQYF TGTGCCAGCAGTTTACATCATGGGGTGAACGAGCAGTACTTC
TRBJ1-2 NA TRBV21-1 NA CASSKGRWTGAHGYTF TGTGCCAGCAGCAAAGGAAGGTGGACAGGGGCCCATGGCTACACCTTC
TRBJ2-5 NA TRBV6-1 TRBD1 CASSEDVGGASETQYF TGTGCCAGCAGTGAAGACGTAGGGGGCGCATCAGAGACCCAGTACTTC
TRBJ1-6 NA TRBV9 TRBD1 CASSPGRGTVYNSPLHF TGTGCCAGCAGCCCCGGGAGAGGGACAGTATATAATTCACCCCTCCACTTT
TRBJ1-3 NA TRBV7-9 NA CASSLSGVDTIYF TGTGCCAGCAGCTTATCCGGGGTAGACACCATATATTTT
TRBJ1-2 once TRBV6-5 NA CASSPGGSGYTF TGTGCCAGCAGCCCCGGGGGGTCTGGCTACACCTTC
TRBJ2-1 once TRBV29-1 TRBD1 CSVESWAGGDEQFF TGCAGCGTTGAAAGCTGGGCAGGGGGAGATGAGCAGTTCTTC
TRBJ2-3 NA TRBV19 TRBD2 CASSVSGLAGSDTQYF TGTGCCAGTAGTGTATCGGGACTAGCGGGGTCAGATACGCAGTATTTT
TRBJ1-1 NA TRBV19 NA CASSIGGGTEAFF TGTGCCAGTAGTATCGGAGGAGGGACTGAAGCTTTCTTT
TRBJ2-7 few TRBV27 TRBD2 CASSLIAGEYEQYF TGTGCCAGCAGTTTAATAGCGGGAGAGTACGAGCAGTACTTC
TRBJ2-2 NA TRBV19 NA CASSIDWSALETGELFF TGTGCCAGTAGTATAGATTGGTCGGCCCTAGAGACCGGGGAGCTGTTTTTT
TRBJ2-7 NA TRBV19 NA CASSIGLGTRYEQYF TGTGCCAGTAGTATTGGCCTGGGCACCAGATACGAGCAGTACTTC
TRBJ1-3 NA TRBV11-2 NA CASRGVGARLNSGNTIYF TGTGCCAGCAGGGGGGTTGGGGCTCGACTCAACTCTGGAAACACCATATATTTT
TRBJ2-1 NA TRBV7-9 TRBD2 CASSPRGGVDEQFF TGTGCCAGCAGCCCACGCGGGGGGGTCGATGAGCAGTTCTTC
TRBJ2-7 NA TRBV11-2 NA CASSLDRGGNYEQYF TGTGCCAGCAGCTTAGACCGGGGCGGGAACTACGAGCAGTACTTC
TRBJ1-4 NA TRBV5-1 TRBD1 CASKVTGTNEKLFF TGCGCCAGCAAGGTGACAGGGACAAATGAAAAACTGTTTTTT
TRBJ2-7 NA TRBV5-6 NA CASSLQGYEQYF TGTGCCAGCAGCTTACAGGGTTACGAGCAGTACTTC
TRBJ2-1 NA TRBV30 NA CAWSVAPGAYNEQFF TGTGCCTGGAGTGTAGCTCCGGGAGCCTACAATGAGCAGTTCTTC
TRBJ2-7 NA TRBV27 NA CASSHKPLIEQYF TGTGCCAGCAGCCACAAACCGCTGATCGAGCAGTACTTC
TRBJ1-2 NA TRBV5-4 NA CASSLEWSARSNYGYTF TGTGCCAGCAGCTTGGAATGGAGCGCACGTTCAAACTATGGCTACACCTTC
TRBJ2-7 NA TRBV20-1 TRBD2 CSASKLAGVPDEQYF TGCAGTGCTAGTAAGCTAGCGGGAGTCCCAGACGAGCAGTACTTC
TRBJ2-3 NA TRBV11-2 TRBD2 CASSLLGLARLDTQYF TGTGCCAGCAGCTTACTGGGACTAGCGAGGCTGGATACGCAGTATTTT
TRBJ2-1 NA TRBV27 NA CASSLSWSSYNEQFF TGTGCCAGCAGCTTATCTTGGAGCTCCTACAATGAGCAGTTCTTC
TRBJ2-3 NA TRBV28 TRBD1 CASTLGTGDTDTQYF TGTGCCAGCACCTTAGGGACAGGGGACACAGATACGCAGTATTTT
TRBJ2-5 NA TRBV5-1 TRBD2 CASSLERTSGIQETQYF TGCGCCAGCAGCTTGGAGAGGACTAGCGGGATCCAAGAGACCCAGTACTTC
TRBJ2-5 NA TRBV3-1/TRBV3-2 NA CASSQDEAARGTQYF TGTGCCAGCAGCCAAGATGAGGCAGCAAGAGGGACCCAGTACTTC
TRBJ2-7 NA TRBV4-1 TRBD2 CASSHVAGIAYEQYF TGCGCCAGCAGCCATGTAGCGGGTATAGCCTACGAGCAGTACTTC
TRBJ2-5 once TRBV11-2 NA CASSLAFSPQETQYF TGTGCCAGCAGCTTAGCCTTCAGCCCTCAAGAGACCCAGTACTTC
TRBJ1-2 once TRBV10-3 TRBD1 CAINDKGQNYGYTF TGTGCCATCAATGATAAGGGACAGAACTATGGCTACACCTTC
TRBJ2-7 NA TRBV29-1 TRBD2 CSVEDLAGDGYEQYF TGCAGCGTTGAAGACCTAGCGGGAGATGGCTACGAGCAGTACTTC
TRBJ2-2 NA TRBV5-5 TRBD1 CASSWTGATGELFF TGTGCCAGCAGCTGGACAGGGGCCACCGGGGAGCTGTTTTTT
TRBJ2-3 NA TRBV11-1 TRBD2 CASSTGLAARVDTQYF TGTGCCAGCAGCACCGGGCTAGCGGCGAGGGTGGATACGCAGTATTTT
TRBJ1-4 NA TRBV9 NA CASSVEGGDEKLFF TGTGCCAGCAGCGTAGAAGGCGGGGATGAAAAACTGTTTTTT
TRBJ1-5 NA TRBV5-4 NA CASSLNGWPQHF TGTGCCAGCAGTTTAAATGGGTGGCCCCAGCATTTT
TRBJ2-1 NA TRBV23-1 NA CASWKIGGQSSYNEQFF TGCGCCAGCTGGAAGATTGGGGGGCAGAGCTCCTACAATGAGCAGTTCTTC
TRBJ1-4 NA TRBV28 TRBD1 CASSSSGGPNEKLFF TGTGCCAGCAGTTCTTCAGGGGGCCCGAATGAAAAACTGTTTTTT
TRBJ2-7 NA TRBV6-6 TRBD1 CANRQGQGGYEQYF TGTGCCAACAGACAGGGACAGGGAGGGTACGAGCAGTACTTC
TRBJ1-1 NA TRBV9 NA CASSVAGRGNTEAFF TGTGCCAGCAGCGTAGCCGGGCGGGGGAACACTGAAGCTTTCTTT
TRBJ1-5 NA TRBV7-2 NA CASSSTASNQPQHF TGTGCCAGCAGCTCTACAGCTAGCAATCAGCCCCAGCATTTT